The source of this TCR beta chain is a study of Graves' ophthalmopathy and Graves' hyperthyroidism. Study as a whole: Peripheral blood collection took place at initial diagnosis, before any treatment.

The CDR3 length is 16 residues. Germline CDR1 is DFQATT and CDR2 is SNEGSKA (reference sequence). After removal of 5 bases from V and 0 bases from J, the junction contained 12 bases not matched to a gene. Study results and limitations: The model achieved under 71% sensitivity and over 72% specificity for ophthalmopathy progression.

CDR3 regions of TCR beta were amplified from RNA transcripts. HTBI-primed first-round RT-PCR preceded second-round multiplex PCR. A single record per CDR3 protein comes from TCRdb applying MiXCR to the multiplex PCR reads. Of 300,000 to 450,000 distinct CDR3 sequences in the sample, about 17% were seen once. The study recruited hyperthyroidism patients aged 18 to 65 who were newly diagnosed, under 2 months' duration. Other autoimmune diseases, uncontrolled infections, pregnancy and lactation each led to patient exclusion. Notes on this clonotype: What it binds is not known.

Sequencing input: peripheral blood. The chain employs TRBV20-1 and TRBJ2-7; 8 nucleotides line up with TRBD2. This clonotype was sampled from an adult woman with stable Graves' hyperthyroidism. The CDR3 DNA reads TGCAGTGCTTCCCGGTTTGGCGGGGGGATCTCCTACGAGCAGTACTTC. This gives the protein CSASRFGGGISYEQYF.